This passage covers 14 T cell receptor beta chains from one sample sequenced in a study of T cell changes during pregnancy in multiple sclerosis. The repertoire was sequenced with immunoSEQ multiplex PCR; TCRdb's copy has only in-frame clones and lacks some. This table holds more than 45,000 clones, 90% to 95% found once. The sequences come from CD4+ T cells from peripheral blood mononuclear cells, collected in the first trimester of pregnancy. The receptors here all came from a female donor with multiple sclerosis, enrolled in a pregnancy study.

The chain uses TRBV25-1 and TRBJ2-3; 7 nucleotides match TRBD1. The ends lost 5 bases at V and 2 bases at J; junction bases unmatched: 4. Germline V CDR1 and CDR2: MGHDK, SYGVNS. CDR3 length: 14 amino acids. CDR3 sequence (DNA): TGTGCCAGCAGTAGGGGACAGACCACAGATACGCAGTATTTT. Protein sequence: CASSRGQTTDTQYF.

V gene TRBV5-1 combines with J gene TRBJ1-1; TRBD1 matches at 7 bases. With 7 bases clipped from V and 2 bases from J, the junction kept 8 bases outside the gene matches. This CDR3 has 14 amino acids. CDR1 and CDR2 from the germline V gene are SGHRS and YFSETQ. The CDR3 sequence is CASSRQGTNTEAFF. In DNA, the CDR3 is TGCGCCAGCTCCCGACAGGGTACCAACACTGAAGCTTTCTTT.

V is TRBV29-1 and J is TRBJ2-7; TRBD1 aligns across 8 bases. V trimming: 3 bases; J trimming: 4 bases; junction bases outside the gene matches: 8. The CDR3 has 14 residues. From germline, CDR1 is SQVTM and CDR2 ANQGSEA. The CDR3 loop reads CSVDATGDGYEQYF. The CDR3 nucleotides are TGCAGCGTTGACGCGACAGGGGACGGATACGAGCAGTACTTC.

This clone has a single count. The genes are TRBV10-2 and TRBJ1-5; 7 positions match TRBD1. The V gene end was trimmed by 4 bases and the J gene end by 6 bases; junction bases not matched to a gene: 6. From germline, CDR1 is WSHSY and CDR2 SAAADI. This CDR3 has 14 residues. CDR3 nucleotide sequence: TGCGCCAGCAGTGCAAAATCAGGGGGTCAGCCCCAGCATTTT. This gives the protein CASSAKSGGQPQHF.

This chain connects TRBV29-1 to TRBJ2-1; perhaps TRBD1 as D (7 bases). Trimming shortened V by 6 bases and J by 7 bases, and 19 bases separated the two germline ends. Germline V gene sequence: CDR1 SQVTM, CDR2 ANQGSEA. The CDR3 totals 14 residues. The CDR3: CSVGNKAGGNEQFF. Here the CDR3 DNA reads TGCAGCGTCGGTAATAAGGCAGGGGGGAATGAGCAGTTCTTC.

The chain recombines TRBV9 with TRBJ2-3, with 8 bases fitting TRBD2. After removal of 4 bases from V and 2 bases from J, the junction contained 9 bases not matched to a gene. Germline CDR1 reads SGDLS; CDR2 reads YYNGEE. CDR3 length: 16 residues. Here the CDR3 reads CASSFSGETYTDTQYF. The CDR3 nucleotides read TGTGCCAGCAGCTTTAGCGGGGAGACTTACACAGATACGCAGTATTTT.

The J gene is TRBJ2-2, the V gene TRBV5-1, with D perhaps matching TRBD1 (7 bases). Trimming removed 2 bases at V and 2 bases at J, with 22 bases between. Germline CDR1 is SGHRS and CDR2 is YFSETQ. The CDR3 length is 19 residues. The CDR3 region has the DNA TGCGCCAGCAGCTTAGGGGGGACCGGGACAGCCGGAAACACCGGGGAGCTGTTTTTT. Its protein product is CASSLGGTGTAGNTGELFF.

This clone appeared a few times. This chain joins TRBV2 and TRBJ1-1; 8 bases map to TRBD1. Germline V CDR1 and CDR2: SNHLY, FYNNEI. With V trimmed by 6 bases and J by 7 bases, 7 bases remained unmatched. The CDR3 runs 13 residues. CDR3 DNA sequence: TGTGCCAGCAGGGTTGACAGGGGTGGTGAAGCTTTCTTT. This encodes CASRVDRGGEAFF.

The chain has TRBV7-9 and TRBJ1-2; D is unresolved. The CDR3 is 14 residues long. Trimming stripped 3 bases from V and 4 bases from J, with 12 bases between. In germline, CDR1 is SEHNR, CDR2 FQNEAQ (reference sequence). CDR3 loop: CASSFDRTPYGYTF. CDR3 nucleotide sequence: TGTGCCAGCAGCTTTGATAGGACTCCCTATGGCTACACCTTC.

The gene calls are TRBV9 and TRBJ2-7, with D unclear. V lost 2 bases and J lost 4, with 19 bases in between. This CDR3 is 16 amino acids long. CDR1 and CDR2 (germline): SGDLS, YYNGEE. The CDR3 sequence is CASSVPLMAVRYEQYF. CDR3 sequence (DNA): TGTGCCAGCAGCGTTCCCCTTATGGCAGTTCGTTACGAGCAGTACTTC. Drawing the rest from reference TRBV9 and TRBJ2-7, the complete variable domain is DSGVTQTPKHLITATGQRVTLRCSPRSGDLSVYWYQQSLDQGLQFLIQYYNGEERAKGNILERFSAQQFPDLHSELNLSSLELGDSALYFCASSVPLMAVRYEQYFGPGTRLTVT.

The V call is TRBV7-9, the J call TRBJ1-6; perhaps TRBD1 as D (5 bases). The V end lost 7 bases, the J end lost 4 bases, and 11 bases lay between the germline ends. The CDR3 totals 14 residues. Germline-derived CDR1 and CDR2 are SEHNR and FQNEAQ (reference sequence). CDR3 amino acids: CASTRRGYNSPLHF. Written as DNA, the CDR3 is TGTGCCAGCACCAGAAGGGGATATAATTCACCCCTCCACTTT.

This chain links TRBV19 with TRBJ1-2; TRBD1 matches 9 bases. Germline V gene lookup returns CDR1 LNHDA and CDR2 SQIVND (reference sequence). CDR3 length: 15 amino acids. V was clipped by 8 bases and J by 4 bases; unmatched bases: 11. CDR3: CASSHSRDRAYGYTF. CDR3 nucleotide sequence: TGTGCCAGTTCGCACTCCCGGGACAGGGCCTATGGCTACACCTTC.

The chain couples TRBV5-1 to TRBJ2-5; D call uncertain. V gave up 6 bases and J gave up 1 base, with 4 bases separating them. CDR3 size: 11 residues. The germline V gene encodes CDR1 SGHRS and CDR2 YFSETQ. Here the CDR3 DNA reads TGCGCCAGCACACTCCAAGAGACCCAGTACTTC. The encoded protein is CASTLQETQYF.

This sequence joins TRBV2 and TRBJ1-1, with a tentative D call TRBD1 (6 bases). The CDR3 consists of 14 residues. V lost 8 bases to trimming and J lost 8 bases, with 21 bases between them. Germline CDR1 and CDR2: SNHLY and FYNNEI. CDR3 nucleotide sequence: TGTGCCAGCCAATTGGGAACGGACAGCCACGAAGCTTTCTTT. This codes for CASQLGTDSHEAFF.